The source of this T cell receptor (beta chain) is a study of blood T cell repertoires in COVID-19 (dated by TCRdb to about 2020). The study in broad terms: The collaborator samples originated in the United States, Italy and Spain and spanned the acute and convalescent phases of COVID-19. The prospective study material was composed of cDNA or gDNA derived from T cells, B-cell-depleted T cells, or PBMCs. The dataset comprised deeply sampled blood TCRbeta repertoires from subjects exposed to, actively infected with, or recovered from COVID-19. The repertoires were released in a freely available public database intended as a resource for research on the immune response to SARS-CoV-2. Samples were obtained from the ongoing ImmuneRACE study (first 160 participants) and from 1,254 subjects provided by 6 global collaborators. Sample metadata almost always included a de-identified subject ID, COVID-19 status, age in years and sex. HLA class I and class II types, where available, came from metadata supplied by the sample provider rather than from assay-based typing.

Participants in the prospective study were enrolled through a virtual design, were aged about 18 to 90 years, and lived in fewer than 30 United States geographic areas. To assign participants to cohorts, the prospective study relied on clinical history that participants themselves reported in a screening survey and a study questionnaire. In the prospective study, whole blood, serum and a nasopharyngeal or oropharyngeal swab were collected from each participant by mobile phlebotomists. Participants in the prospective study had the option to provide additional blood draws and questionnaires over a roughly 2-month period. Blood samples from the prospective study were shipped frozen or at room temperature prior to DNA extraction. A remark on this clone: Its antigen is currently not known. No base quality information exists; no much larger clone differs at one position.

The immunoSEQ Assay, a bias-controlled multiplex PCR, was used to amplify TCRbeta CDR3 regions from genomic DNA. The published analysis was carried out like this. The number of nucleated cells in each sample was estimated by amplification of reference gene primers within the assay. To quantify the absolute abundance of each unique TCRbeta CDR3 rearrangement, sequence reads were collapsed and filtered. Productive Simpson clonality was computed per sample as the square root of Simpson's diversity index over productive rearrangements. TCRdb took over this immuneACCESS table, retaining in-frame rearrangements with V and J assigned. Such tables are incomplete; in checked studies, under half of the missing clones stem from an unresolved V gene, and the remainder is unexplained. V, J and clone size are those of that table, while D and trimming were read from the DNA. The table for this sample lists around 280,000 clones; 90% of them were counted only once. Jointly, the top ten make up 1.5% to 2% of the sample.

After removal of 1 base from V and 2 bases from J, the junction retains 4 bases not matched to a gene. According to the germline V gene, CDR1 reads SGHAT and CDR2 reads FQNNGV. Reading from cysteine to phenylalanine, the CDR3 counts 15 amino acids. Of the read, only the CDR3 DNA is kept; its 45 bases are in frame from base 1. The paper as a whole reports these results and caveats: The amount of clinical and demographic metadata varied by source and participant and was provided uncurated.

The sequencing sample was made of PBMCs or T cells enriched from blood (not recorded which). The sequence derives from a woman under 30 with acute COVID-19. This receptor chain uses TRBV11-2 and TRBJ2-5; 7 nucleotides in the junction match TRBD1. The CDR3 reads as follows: CASSLVGQKQETQYF. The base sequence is TGTGCCAGCAGCTTAGTGGGACAGAAACAAGAGACCCAGTACTTC.